Listed here are 31 T cell receptor beta chains from one sample, sequenced in a study of blood T cell repertoires in COVID-19. Assay: immunoSEQ multiplex PCR; the TCRdb copy retains only in-frame clones and omits some. The sample contains 210,000 or so clones, less than 85% of which appear only once. The sequenced material came from peripheral blood. These receptors all stem from a man in his forties or fifties who had recovered from COVID-19.

The rearrangement uses TRBV15 and TRBJ1-4; the D gene is possibly TRBD1 (6 bases). Trimming stripped 4 bases from V and 6 bases from J, with 21 bases between. This CDR3 comprises 17 residues. The V gene's germline CDR1 is LNHNV and CDR2 YYDKDF (reference sequence). The CDR3 protein is CATSITYLGGRDEKLFF. CDR3 coding DNA: TGTGCCACCAGCATCACGTATTTAGGGGGTCGGGATGAAAAACTGTTTTTT.

The chain couples TRBV9 to TRBJ2-3, with TRBD1 matching over 7 bases. CDR1 is SGDLS and CDR2 is YYNGEE in the germline V gene. This CDR3 region has 17 residues. The V segment lost 3 bases and the J segment 2 bases; nucleotides outside the gene matches: 12. The CDR3 DNA reads TGTGCCAGCAGCGCTTACAGGGGAATCCTCCCCACAGATACGCAGTATTTT. It translates to CASSAYRGILPTDTQYF.

The chain recombines TRBV24-1 with TRBJ2-2; 7 bases map to TRBD1. After removal of 1 base from V and 5 bases from J, the junction contained 6 bases not matched to a gene. The CDR3 covers 16 residues. Germline CDR1 KGHDR, CDR2 SFDVKD. The CDR3 DNA reads TGTGCCACCAGTGATTTAAAGGGGGCGGAAACCGGGGAGCTGTTTTTT. Translation gives CATSDLKGAETGELFF.

The chain uses TRBV6-2 or TRBV6-3 and TRBJ1-6; 8 nucleotides match TRBD1. V shed 4 bases, J shed 7 bases, and the junction held 9 bases outside the gene matches. Germline loops: CDR1 MNHEY, CDR2 SVGEGT. The CDR3 spans 16 residues. The CDR3 nucleotides read TGTGCCAGCAGTTTCCCGAACAGGGGGAGAAATTCACCCCTCCACTTT. This codes for CASSFPNRGRNSPLHF.

CDR3: CASSVGPLAASTDTQYF. CDR3 sequence (DNA): TGTGCCAGCAGCGTAGGGCCTCTAGCGGCTAGCACAGATACGCAGTATTTT. The chain combines TRBV9 with TRBJ2-3, with 7 bases lining up with TRBD2. V lost 0 bases to trimming and J lost 0 bases; unmatched junction nucleotides: 7. Germline V gives CDR1 SGDLS, CDR2 YYNGEE. The CDR3 loop spans 17 amino acids.

This clone was recorded a few times. This chain links TRBV30 with TRBJ1-2; 7 nucleotides agree with TRBD1. V lost 0 bases, J lost 6 bases, and 4 bases stayed unmatched. Germline V lookup: CDR1 GTSNPN, CDR2 SVGIG (reference sequence). This CDR3 has 13 amino acids. The CDR3 DNA sequence: TGTGCCTGGAGTGTAAAGGGGGCGGATGGCTACACCTTC. This encodes CAWSVKGADGYTF.

J is TRBJ1-6 and V is TRBV7-3; D not resolved. The length of the CDR3 is 14 residues. Germline V lookup: CDR1 SGHTA, CDR2 FQGTGA. V lost 2 bases to trimming and J lost 10 bases, with 12 bases between them. The CDR3 is CASSLGTARSPLHF. For the CDR3, the DNA is TGTGCCAGCAGCTTAGGTACAGCTCGGTCACCCCTCCACTTT.

This sequence joins TRBV7-9 and TRBJ1-4, with 7 bases aligning to TRBD1. J gave up 0 bases and V 7 bases, and 14 bases lay outside the gene matches. Germline V CDR1 and CDR2: SEHNR, FQNEAQ (reference sequence). This CDR3 comprises 18 residues. The DNA for the CDR3 is TGTGCCAGCATAGGAGGGGGCTTAGATCATGCAACTAATGAAAAACTGTTTTTT. Its protein product is CASIGGGLDHATNEKLFF.

J is TRBJ1-5 and V is TRBV30; 7 bases align to TRBD1. This CDR3 spans 14 amino acids. Germline assignment: CDR1 GTSNPN and CDR2 SVGIG (reference sequence). The V and J ends lost 2 bases and 5 bases, in that order; junction bases with no gene match: 6. CDR3 region: CAWSSLRGHQPQHF. The CDR3 nucleotides read TGTGCCTGGAGTTCGTTAAGGGGGCATCAGCCCCAGCATTTT.

DNA of the CDR3: TGTGCCAGCAGCCCCTTGGACAGGTCGCAGGGCTACACCTTC. It specifies CASSPLDRSQGYTF. The rearrangement joins TRBV27 to TRBJ1-2, with 7 bases identical to TRBD1. This CDR3 spans 14 amino acids. With 6 bases clipped from V and 8 bases from J, the junction kept 12 bases outside the gene matches. Per germline, CDR1 MNHEY and CDR2 SMNVEV (reference sequence).

V usage is TRBV7-2 and J usage is TRBJ2-1; 8 bases fit TRBD2. Germline CDR1 and CDR2: SGHTA and FQGNSA. CDR3 length equals 16 residues. J lost 3 bases, V lost 1 base, and 5 bases had no gene match. The CDR3 spells CASSLDSGRGYNEQFF. For the CDR3, the DNA is TGTGCCAGCAGCTTAGACTCCGGGAGGGGCTACAATGAGCAGTTCTTC.

This clone has a single count. The chain is built from TRBV6-6 and TRBJ2-3; 9 positions match TRBD2. Germline V CDR1 and CDR2: MNHNY, SVGAGI (reference sequence). The CDR3 is 16 amino acids. Trimming removed 4 bases from V and 6 bases from J; junction bases left unmatched: 11. Here the CDR3 DNA reads TGTGCCAGCAGTTCCTTGTCTGCGGGAGGGGGGGATACGCAGTATTTT. It specifies CASSSLSAGGGDTQYF.

The V call is TRBV27, the J call TRBJ2-1; possible D gene TRBD2, 5 bases. The V gene lost 4 bases and the J gene lost 3 bases, with 10 bases spanning the gap. CDR1 and CDR2 (germline): MNHEY, SMNVEV (reference sequence). The length of the CDR3 is 14 residues. The CDR3 region is CASSYEGYYNEQFF. In DNA, the CDR3 is TGTGCCAGCAGTTACGAGGGCTACTACAATGAGCAGTTCTTC.

The chain recombines TRBV19 with TRBJ1-5, with 8 bases aligning to TRBD1. V was clipped by 5 bases and J by 10 bases; unmatched bases: 4. CDR1 is LNHDA and CDR2 is SQIVND in the germline V gene (reference sequence). CDR3 length: 12 residues. As DNA, the CDR3 is TGTGCCAGTAGTGGAGACAGGGGCCCCCAGCATTTT. Its translation is CASSGDRGPQHF.

The chain couples TRBV18 to TRBJ1-4; unclear D gene. CDR3 size: 15 residues. With 3 bases removed from V and 6 bases from J, the gap between germline ends came to 14 bases. The germline V gene has CDR1 KGHSH and CDR2 LQKENI. The CDR3 DNA sequence: TGTGCCAGCTCACCGCGGGGAGTTCATGATGAAAAACTGTTTTTT. Its translation: CASSPRGVHDEKLFF.

The chain recombines TRBV7-8 with TRBJ2-1, with a tentative D call TRBD1 (6 bases). Germline CDR1 reads SGHVS; CDR2 reads FQNEAQ. Between the trimmed V and J ends, which lost 5 bases and 7 bases, there was a span of 12 bases. This CDR3 spans 13 amino acids. CDR3 residues: CASSTGTRNEQFF. The CDR3 DNA is TGTGCCAGCAGCACAGGGACGCGGAATGAGCAGTTCTTC.

This chain links TRBV7-7 with TRBJ2-1; TRBD2 agrees at 10 bases. The CDR3 length is 15 residues. V gave up 5 bases and J gave up 5 bases; unmatched junction bases: 6. Germline lookup yields CDR1 SSHAT and CDR2 FNYEAQ (reference sequence). For the CDR3, the DNA is TGTGCCAGCAGCCTGGGGCTAGCGGGGGACAATGAGCAGTTCTTC. Its translation: CASSLGLAGDNEQFF. The full variable domain, rest sourced from reference TRBV7-7 and TRBJ2-1, is GAGVSQSPRYKVTKRGQDVTLRCDPISSHATLYWYQQALGQGPEFLTYFNYEAQPDKSGLPSDRFSAERPEGSISTLTIQRTEQRDSAMYRCASSLGLAGDNEQFFGPGTRLTVL.

This chain joins TRBV7-8 and TRBJ2-1, with D perhaps matching TRBD1 (6 bases). CDR1 is SGHVS, CDR2 FQNEAQ, per germline. V was clipped by 3 bases and J by 0 bases, with 15 bases between them. The CDR3 extends over 17 amino acids. CDR3 bases: TGTGCCAGCAGCTTGAGGGGGATACTCAGCTCCTACAATGAGCAGTTCTTC. Translating gives CASSLRGILSSYNEQFF.

As to this clone: The junction differs from germline at one of its ends, possibly a read error. This sequence joins TRBV3-1 (or the pseudogene TRBV3-2) and TRBJ2-3; the D gene is possibly TRBD2 (6 bases). The CDR3 covers 15 residues. Germline V gives CDR1 LGHDT, CDR2 YNNKEL (reference sequence). CDR3 sequence (DNA): TGTGCCAGCAGACAAGGTATAGCGGTTGGGGGTACGCAGTATTTT. Translating gives CASRQGIAVGGTQYF.

J is TRBJ2-7 and V is TRBV2; D remains unclear. The CDR3 is 10 amino acids. CDR1 and CDR2 from the germline V gene are SNHLY and FYNNEI. V was pared by 6 bases and J by 3 bases, with 3 bases between. The CDR3 nucleotides are TGTGCCAGCAGCAACTACGAGCAGTACTTC. Translated: CASSNYEQYF.

V and J are TRBV18 and TRBJ2-3; TRBD2 matches at 10 bases. Trimming removed 1 base from V and 2 bases from J; junction bases left unmatched: 6. This CDR3 has 17 amino acids. Germline lookup yields CDR1 KGHSH and CDR2 LQKENI. CDR3 sequence: CASSPQTTSGYTDTQYF. As DNA, the CDR3 is TGTGCCAGCTCACCACAGACGACTAGCGGGTACACAGATACGCAGTATTTT.

The V call is TRBV18, the J call TRBJ1-5; 9 bases line up with TRBD1. The germline gives CDR1 KGHSH, CDR2 LQKENI. The V and J ends lost 5 bases and 6 bases, in that order; junction bases with no gene match: 8. This CDR3 contains 15 residues. The CDR3 loop reads CASSSDGTGIQPQHF. As DNA, the CDR3 is TGTGCCAGCTCATCAGACGGGACAGGGATTCAGCCCCAGCATTTT. Combining the CDR3 with reference TRBV18 and TRBJ1-5 gives the whole variable domain NAGVMQNPRHLVRRRGQEARLRCSPMKGHSHVYWYRQLPEEGLKFMVYLQKENIIDESGMPKERFSAEFPKEGPSILRIQQVVRGDSAAYFCASSSDGTGIQPQHFGDGTRLSIL.

The chain is built from TRBV2 and TRBJ2-5; D perhaps matches TRBD1 (6 bases). Trimming cost V 3 bases and J 2 bases, with 13 bases left between them. The V gene's germline CDR1 is SNHLY and CDR2 FYNNEI. This CDR3 spans 15 amino acids. The CDR3 DNA sequence: TGTGCCAGCAGTGAGGACAGATACCTGCAAGAGACCCAGTACTTC. It encodes CASSEDRYLQETQYF.

V and J are TRBV5-4 and TRBJ2-7; 10 nucleotides agree with TRBD1. Germline values: CDR1 SGHNT, CDR2 YYREEE (reference sequence). Unmatched junction bases numbered 4, after V lost 4 bases and J lost 0 bases. This CDR3 is 15 amino acids long. The CDR3 is CASSRGQGSSYEQYF. CDR3 nucleotide sequence: TGTGCCAGCAGCCGGGGACAGGGGTCCTCCTACGAGCAGTACTTC.

This sequence joins TRBV19 and TRBJ1-4; 7 bases agree with TRBD1. The trim removed 5 bases at V and 6 bases at J, leaving 12 bases unmatched. Germline CDR1 reads LNHDA; CDR2 reads SQIVND (reference sequence). This CDR3 comprises 16 residues. Here the CDR3 reads CASSRKSTGEDEKLFF. The CDR3 bases are TGTGCCAGTAGTCGGAAATCAACAGGGGAAGATGAAAAACTGTTTTTT.

The V and J genes are TRBV7-2 and TRBJ1-2, with TRBD1 identical over 9 bases. After removal of 5 bases from V and 2 bases from J, the junction contained 12 bases not matched to a gene. The V gene's germline CDR1 is SGHTA and CDR2 FQGNSA. The CDR3 has 17 amino acids. The CDR3 here is CASSAIQGAMGNYGYTF. The CDR3 nucleotides read TGTGCCAGCAGCGCGATACAGGGGGCGATGGGGAACTATGGCTACACCTTC.

This clone showed up just a few times. The V and J genes are TRBV6-5 and TRBJ1-1; D may be TRBD1 (6 bases). The CDR3 runs to 13 residues. The germline gives CDR1 MNHEY, CDR2 SVGAGI. Trimming removed 6 bases from V and 1 base from J, with 9 bases in between. The CDR3 reads CASRIQGNTEAFF. CDR3 bases: TGTGCCAGCAGGATACAGGGGAACACTGAAGCTTTCTTT.

V and J are TRBV10-3 and TRBJ1-5; 10 bases line up with TRBD1. CDR1 ENHRY and CDR2 SYGVKD come from the germline V gene. V gave up 3 bases and J gave up 3 bases; unmatched junction bases: 5. The CDR3 spans 16 residues. The CDR3 DNA is TGTGCCATCAGTGAATGGGACAGGGGATACAATCAGCCCCAGCATTTT. It codes for CAISEWDRGYNQPQHF.

This clone showed up just a few times. This chain joins TRBV7-2 and TRBJ2-1, with TRBD1 identical over 11 bases. Germline loops: CDR1 SGHTA, CDR2 FQGNSA. The length of the CDR3 is 16 residues. The V and J ends lost 5 bases and 12 bases, in that order; junction bases with no gene match: 15. In DNA, the CDR3 is TGTGCCAGCAGCCCCCTCCGGGACAGGGGGTTTTTGTTGCAGTTCTTC. Protein product: CASSPLRDRGFLLQFF. The full variable domain, completed using reference TRBV7-2 and TRBJ2-1, is GAGVSQSPSNKVTEKGKDVELRCDPISGHTALYWYRQSLGQGLEFLIYFQGNSAPDKSGLPSDRFSAERTGGSVSTLTIQRTQQEDSAVYLCASSPLRDRGFLLQFFGPGTRLTVL.

This clone was picked up one time. The J gene is TRBJ1-1, the V gene TRBV28; possibly TRBD1 for D (5 bases). V lost 6 bases, J lost 2 bases, and 13 bases lay in between. Looked up from germline, CDR1 is MDHEN and CDR2 is SYDVKM. CDR3 length equals 14 residues. This CDR3 is CASRNKRGNTEAFF. The CDR3, as DNA: TGTGCCAGCAGAAACAAAAGGGGTAACACTGAAGCTTTCTTT.

The chain links TRBV7-2 to TRBJ2-7; 11 positions match TRBD2. CDR1 is SGHTA, CDR2 FQGNSA, per germline. The V gene end was trimmed by 4 bases and the J gene end by 0 bases; junction bases not matched to a gene: 5. The CDR3 loop spans 16 amino acids. The chain's CDR3 is CASSSSSGRTSYEQYF. CDR3 nucleotide sequence: TGTGCCAGCAGCTCCTCTAGCGGGAGGACCTCCTACGAGCAGTACTTC. Filled out from reference TRBV7-2 and TRBJ2-7, the complete variable domain reads GAGVSQSPSNKVTEKGKDVELRCDPISGHTALYWYRQSLGQGLEFLIYFQGNSAPDKSGLPSDRFSAERTGGSVSTLTIQRTQQEDSAVYLCASSSSSGRTSYEQYFGPGTRLTVT.